This T cell receptor beta chain was captured by sequencing in a study of blood T cell repertoires in COVID-19. Participant reports of clinical history set cohort assignment. The length of the CDR3 is 19 residues. Trimming pared 4 bases from V and 6 bases from J, leaving 28 bases between. Germline V gives CDR1 LNHNV, CDR2 YYDKDF (reference sequence). Clones were sequenced by immunoSEQ multiplex PCR, and TCRdb holds only the in-frame ones, with some missing. The sample gives some 330,000 clones, around four fifths of which show up once; approximately 4.7% is in the top ten. This sequence originates from a woman aged 45-60 years who had recovered from COVID-19. The rearrangement uses TRBV15 and TRBJ2-1; maybe TRBD2 (7 bases). The sample consisted of PBMCs or T cells enriched from blood (not recorded which). CDR3: CATSNQHKGDYLGANEQFF. The DNA for the CDR3 is TGTGCCACCAGCAACCAACACAAGGGGGACTACCTTGGGGCCAATGAGCAGTTCTTC.